This record looks at one T cell receptor beta chain sequence and its context. This entry belongs to a study of blood T cell repertoires in COVID-19. Study-wide context: There were acute and convalescent COVID-19 samples, and they came from the United States, Italy and Spain. The analysed material was cDNA or gDNA that came from T cells, B-cell-depleted T cells, or PBMCs.

The authors' processing: Nucleated cell number was recorded as an estimate derived from reference gene primer amplification. Using immunoSEQ multiplex PCR, the repertoire was profiled, and TCRdb retains in-frame clones only, with some absent. V, J and clone size derive from that table, while D and trimming were established from the DNA sequence. The sample lists just over 150,000 clones; 85% were seen once. The V segment lost 3 bases and the J segment 4 bases; nucleotides outside the gene matches: 3. Germline V lookup: CDR1 GTSNPN, CDR2 SVGIG (reference sequence). This CDR3 contains 14 residues. The chain carries TRBV30 and TRBJ1-2; 12 bases align to TRBD1. The sequence derives from a human donor with acute or convalescent COVID-19. The donor label of this sample is uncertain. Sample: peripheral blood. The CDR3 sequence: CAWRGTGGGYGYTF. CDR3 sequence (DNA): TGTGCCTGGAGGGGGACAGGGGGCGGCTATGGCTACACCTTC.